Below, one T cell receptor beta chain is given with its context. This record comes from a study of blood T cell repertoires in COVID-19. Study as a whole: COVID-19 samples collected from the United States, Italy and Spain covered acute and convalescent phases. T cells, B-cell-depleted T cells, or PBMCs provided the cDNA or gDNA that served as material.

In the original workflow: Reference gene primer amplification gave estimated nucleated cell counts. The data were produced by immunoSEQ multiplex PCR, yet TCRdb's version contains in-frame clones alone and is incomplete. That table gives V, J and clone size, and the DNA gave D and trimming. The sample lists 30,000 to 35,000 clones, more than 75% occurring once. Trimming cost V 6 bases and J 4 bases; bases outside gene matches: 3. The V gene's germline CDR1 is MNHNY and CDR2 SVGAGI (reference sequence). CDR3 size: 13 residues. The V call is TRBV6-6, the J call TRBJ1-2; 9 bases align to TRBD1. Sequencing used peripheral blood. This TCR was recovered from a man aged 80 or over with active or convalescent COVID-19. The chain's CDR3 is CASRPGQGYGYTF. CDR3 DNA: TGTGCCAGCAGGCCGGGACAGGGCTATGGCTACACCTTC.